This record looks at one T cell receptor beta chain sequence and its context. The CDR3 is 14 residues long. Trimming cost V 3 bases and J 4 bases; bases outside gene matches: 4. The V gene's germline CDR1 is MDHEN and CDR2 SYDVKM. Some clones are missing from TCRdb's copy, which holds only in-frame ones; the method was immunoSEQ multiplex PCR. The sample has 100,000 to 150,000 clones; roughly 86% are singletons. This entry comes from a study of blood T cell repertoires in COVID-19. Turning to the study itself: Samples of COVID-19 (acute and convalescent) were obtained from the United States, Italy and Spain. Sources were T cells, B-cell-depleted T cells, or PBMCs; the material itself was cDNA or gDNA.

In Seattle, patients joined the study during active infection and were tracked longitudinally. The V and J genes are TRBV28 and TRBJ2-7; TRBD1 matches at 9 bases. The sample consisted of peripheral blood. The source of this sequence is a woman aged 70-85 years with COVID-19, enrolled during active disease. The CDR3 here is CASSFETGGYEQYF. The CDR3, as DNA: TGTGCCAGCAGTTTTGAGACAGGGGGGTACGAGCAGTACTTC.